This TCR beta chain originates from a study of T cells in Graves' hyperthyroidism and ophthalmopathy. Overall study context: Peripheral blood was obtained at initial diagnosis, preceding any treatment.

The CDR3 covers 14 residues. Deletions cut 0 bases from V and 10 bases from J, with 13 bases between. The germline V gene has CDR1 SEHNR and CDR2 FQNEAQ (reference sequence). Thyroid ultrasound and orbital computed tomography, with clinical symptoms and serum thyroxine and TRAb, informed diagnoses. Amplified TCR beta CDR3 regions came from RNA transcripts. During a first-round RT-PCR of the TCR CDR3, the HTBI primer set was used. TCRdb reprocessed the multiplex PCR reads with MiXCR, giving one entry per CDR3 protein. The data show some 490,000 distinct CDR3 sequences, with about 20% seen just once and approximately 49% held by the top ten. Study-wide results and caveats: Model output signaled ophthalmopathy a median 6.5 months ahead of onset. Blood shared most expanded thyroid clonotypes above 0.001.

In regard to this clonotype: What it recognizes is unknown.

The sequencing input was blood. The chain uses TRBV7-9 and TRBJ2-1; D is ambiguous. The receptor comes from a woman aged 65 to 85 with Graves' ophthalmopathy. CDR3 sequence reads: CASSLAWTETEQFF. In DNA form, the CDR3 reads TGTGCCAGCAGCTTAGCGTGGACGGAGACCGAGCAGTTCTTC.